Listed here are 6 T cell receptor beta chains from one sample, sequenced in a study of blood T cell repertoires in COVID-19 (dated by TCRdb to 2019 to 2021). Library preparation employed the immunoSEQ multiplex PCR assay. As stored in TCRdb, this immuneACCESS dataset retains in-frame rearrangements with V and J assigned. A fraction of the clones does not appear; measured against another copy, unresolved V genes explain less than half of the discrepancy, and the remainder lacks a known reason. The sample contains roughly 60,000 clones, roughly four fifths of them found a single time. In total, the top ten clones hold under 15% of the sample. Sequencing was performed on peripheral blood. The receptors here all came from a man of 80 years or more with acute or convalescent COVID-19.

The genes are TRBV29-1 and TRBJ2-1, with a tentative D call TRBD2 (6 bases). The ends were cut back, 1 base at V and 1 base at J, with 8 bases in the middle. CDR1 is SQVTM and CDR2 is ANQGSEA in the germline V gene. This CDR3 comprises 14 residues. Written as DNA, the CDR3 is TGCAGCGTTGAAGTAGCGGCGTCCTACAATGAGCAGTTCTTC. Protein sequence: CSVEVAASYNEQFF.

The chain joins TRBV11-2 to TRBJ2-3, with TRBD2 matching 15 bases. Looked up from germline, CDR1 is SGHAT and CDR2 is FQNNGV. V trimming: 5 bases; J trimming: 5 bases; junction bases outside the gene matches: 14. The CDR3 covers 19 residues. The CDR3 loop reads CASSPWTSGGAGLGDTQYF. Written as DNA, the CDR3 is TGTGCCAGCAGCCCGTGGACTAGCGGGGGGGCCGGGTTAGGAGATACGCAGTATTTT.

V gene TRBV11-2 combines with J gene TRBJ2-1; 10 bases agree with TRBD2. From germline, CDR1 is SGHAT and CDR2 FQNNGV. V lost 5 bases to trimming and J lost 7 bases; unmatched junction nucleotides: 8. There are 15 residues in the CDR3. In nucleotides, the CDR3 is TGTGCCAGCAGCACCCTAGCGGGAGTCCAAAATGAGCAGTTCTTC. This codes for CASSTLAGVQNEQFF.

In this sample, this clone turned up a few times. The gene calls are TRBV11-2 and TRBJ1-1; no firm D call. The CDR3 loop spans 15 amino acids. Germline loops: CDR1 SGHAT, CDR2 FQNNGV. Trimming pared 3 bases from V and 1 base from J, leaving 12 bases between. The CDR3 reads CASSFSQARNTEAFF. The CDR3 DNA follows: TGTGCCAGCAGCTTTTCCCAGGCACGGAACACTGAAGCTTTCTTT.

This chain links TRBV9 with TRBJ1-2; possibly TRBD1 for D (5 bases). V lost 0 bases and J lost 6, with 15 bases in between. The CDR3 has 15 residues. Germline CDR1 is SGDLS and CDR2 is YYNGEE. The CDR3 DNA sequence: TGTGCCAGCAGCGTAGATACAGGTCCGGCGAATGGCTACACCTTC. Residues: CASSVDTGPANGYTF.

The rearrangement joins TRBV7-3 to TRBJ1-3; 9 bases agree with TRBD1. Per the germline V gene, CDR1 is SGHTA and CDR2 is FQGTGA. V was pared by 3 bases and J by 8 bases, with 8 bases of the junction left unmatched. The CDR3 loop spans 15 amino acids. Written as DNA, the CDR3 is TGTGCCAGCAGCTTCGGGACAGGGCGAGGGGACACCATATATTTT. Its translation: CASSFGTGRGDTIYF.